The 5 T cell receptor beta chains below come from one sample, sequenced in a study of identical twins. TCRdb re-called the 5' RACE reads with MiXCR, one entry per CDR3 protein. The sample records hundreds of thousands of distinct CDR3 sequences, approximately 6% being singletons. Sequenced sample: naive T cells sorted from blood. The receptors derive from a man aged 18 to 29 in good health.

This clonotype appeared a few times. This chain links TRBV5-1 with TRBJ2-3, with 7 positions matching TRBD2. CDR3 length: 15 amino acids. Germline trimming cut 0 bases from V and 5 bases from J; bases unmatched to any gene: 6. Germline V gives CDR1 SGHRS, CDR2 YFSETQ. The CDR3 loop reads CASSLVGRFGDTQYF. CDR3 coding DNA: TGCGCCAGCAGCTTGGTCGGGAGGTTTGGAGATACGCAGTATTTT.

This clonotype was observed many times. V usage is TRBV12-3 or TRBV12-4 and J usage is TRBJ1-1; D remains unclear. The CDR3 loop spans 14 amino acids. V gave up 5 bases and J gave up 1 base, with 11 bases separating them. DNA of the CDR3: TGTGCCAGCAGTCCCCCGGGAACGAACACTGAAGCTTTCTTT. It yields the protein CASSPPGTNTEAFF.

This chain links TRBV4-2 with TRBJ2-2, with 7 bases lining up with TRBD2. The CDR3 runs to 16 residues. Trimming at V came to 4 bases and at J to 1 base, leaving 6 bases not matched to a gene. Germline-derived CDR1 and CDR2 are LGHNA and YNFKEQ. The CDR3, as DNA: TGTGCCAGCAGCCTCGCGGGAGAATTGAACACCGGGGAGCTGTTTTTT. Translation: CASSLAGELNTGELFF.

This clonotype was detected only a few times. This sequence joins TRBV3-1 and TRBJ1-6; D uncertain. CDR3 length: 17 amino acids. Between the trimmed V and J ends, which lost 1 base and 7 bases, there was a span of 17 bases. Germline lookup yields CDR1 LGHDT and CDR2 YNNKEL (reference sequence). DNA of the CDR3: TGTGCCAGCAGCCAAGGTGTTATTACTGCACTCAATTCACCCCTCCACTTT. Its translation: CASSQGVITALNSPLHF.

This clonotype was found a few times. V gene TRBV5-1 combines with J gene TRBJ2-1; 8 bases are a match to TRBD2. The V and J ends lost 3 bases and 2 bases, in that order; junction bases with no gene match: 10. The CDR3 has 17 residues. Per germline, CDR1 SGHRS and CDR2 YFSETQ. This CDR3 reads CASSSLGSGGTYNEQFF. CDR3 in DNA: TGCGCCAGCAGCTCCCTGGGGAGCGGGGGCACCTACAATGAGCAGTTCTTC.